The T cell receptor (beta chain) described here comes from a study of T cell clones after liver transplantation. Findings and limits, study-wide: In two subjects, few donor cells limited the measurable donor-reactive repertoire. Compared with third party-reactive sequences, donor-reactive ones declined more, independent of withdrawal success.

The table came from immunoSEQ multiplex PCR; TCRdb's copy has only in-frame clones and leaves some out. The sample consists of 35,000 to 45,000 clones, more than 70% of them appearing once. Germline V gene sequence: CDR1 MNHEY, CDR2 SMNVEV (reference sequence). The trim removed 5 bases at V and 0 bases at J, leaving 6 bases unmatched. This CDR3 spans 15 amino acids. A remark on this clone: No antigen is known for it.

Sorting of unstimulated PBMCs yielded separate CD3+CD4+ and CD3+CD8+ fractions. This rearrangement joins TRBV27 to TRBJ1-1; 7 bases line up with TRBD1. This sequence was found in a human patient who received a liver transplant. Some T cells may originate from the graft donor. Material: CD4+ T cells from blood, obtained 24 months after liver transplant. CDR3 DNA: TGTGCCAGCAGTCCACGGACAGGCATGAACACTGAAGCTTTCTTT. Protein product: CASSPRTGMNTEAFF.